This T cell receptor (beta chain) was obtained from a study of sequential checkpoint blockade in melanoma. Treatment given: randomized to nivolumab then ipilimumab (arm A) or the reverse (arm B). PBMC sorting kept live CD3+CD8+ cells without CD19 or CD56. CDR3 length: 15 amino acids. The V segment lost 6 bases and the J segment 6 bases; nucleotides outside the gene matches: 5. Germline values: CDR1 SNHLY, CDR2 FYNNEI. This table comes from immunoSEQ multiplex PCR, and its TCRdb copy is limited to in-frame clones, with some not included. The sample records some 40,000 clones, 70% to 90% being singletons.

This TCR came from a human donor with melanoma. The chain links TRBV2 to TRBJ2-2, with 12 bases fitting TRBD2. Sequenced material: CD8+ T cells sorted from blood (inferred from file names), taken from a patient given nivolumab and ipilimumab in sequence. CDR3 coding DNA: TGTGCCAGCAGCCCACTAGCGGGAGGAGCCGGGGAGCTGTTTTTT. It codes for CASSPLAGGAGELFF.